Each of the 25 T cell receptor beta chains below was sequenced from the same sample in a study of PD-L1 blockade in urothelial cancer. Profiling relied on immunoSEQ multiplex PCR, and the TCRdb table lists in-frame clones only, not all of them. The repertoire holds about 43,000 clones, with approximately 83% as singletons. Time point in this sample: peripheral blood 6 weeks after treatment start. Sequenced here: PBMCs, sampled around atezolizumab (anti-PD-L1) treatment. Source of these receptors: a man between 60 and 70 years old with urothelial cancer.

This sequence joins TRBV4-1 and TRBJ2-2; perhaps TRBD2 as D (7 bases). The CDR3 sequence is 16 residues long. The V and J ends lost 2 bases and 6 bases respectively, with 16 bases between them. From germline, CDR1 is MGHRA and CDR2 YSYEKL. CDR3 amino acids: CASSQPLTGRAGELFF. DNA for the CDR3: TGCGCCAGCAGCCAACCTCTTACAGGGAGGGCCGGGGAGCTGTTTTTT.

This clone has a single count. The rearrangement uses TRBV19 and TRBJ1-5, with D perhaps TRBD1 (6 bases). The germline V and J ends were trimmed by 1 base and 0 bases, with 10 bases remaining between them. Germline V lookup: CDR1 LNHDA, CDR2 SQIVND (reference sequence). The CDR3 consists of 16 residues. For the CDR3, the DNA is TGTGCCAGTAGTATAGTTGGGACACTTAGCAATCAGCCCCAGCATTTT. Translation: CASSIVGTLSNQPQHF.

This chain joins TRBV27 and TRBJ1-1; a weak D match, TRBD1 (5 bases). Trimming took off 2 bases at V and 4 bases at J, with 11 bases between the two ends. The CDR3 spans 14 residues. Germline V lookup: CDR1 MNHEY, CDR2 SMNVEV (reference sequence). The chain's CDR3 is CASSLTGPFTEAFF. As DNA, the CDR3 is TGTGCCAGCAGTTTAACAGGCCCGTTCACTGAAGCTTTCTTT.

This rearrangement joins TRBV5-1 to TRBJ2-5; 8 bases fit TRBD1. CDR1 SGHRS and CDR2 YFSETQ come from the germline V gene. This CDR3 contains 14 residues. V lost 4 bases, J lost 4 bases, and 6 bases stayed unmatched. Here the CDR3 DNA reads TGCGCCAGCAGCCTACAGGGGGTGGTAGAGACCCAGTACTTC. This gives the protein CASSLQGVVETQYF.

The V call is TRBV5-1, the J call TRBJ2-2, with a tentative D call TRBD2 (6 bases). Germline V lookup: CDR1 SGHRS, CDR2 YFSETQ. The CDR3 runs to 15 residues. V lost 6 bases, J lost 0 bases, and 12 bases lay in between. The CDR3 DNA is TGCGCCAGCAAATTCGGCGGGGCGAACACCGGGGAGCTGTTTTTT. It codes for CASKFGGANTGELFF.

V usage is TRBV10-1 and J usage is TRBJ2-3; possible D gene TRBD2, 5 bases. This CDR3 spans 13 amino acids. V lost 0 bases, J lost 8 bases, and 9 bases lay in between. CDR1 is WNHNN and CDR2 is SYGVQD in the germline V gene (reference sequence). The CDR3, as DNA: TGCGCCAGCAGTGAGTCGGCCAGCGGTACGCAGTATTTT. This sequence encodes CASSESASGTQYF.

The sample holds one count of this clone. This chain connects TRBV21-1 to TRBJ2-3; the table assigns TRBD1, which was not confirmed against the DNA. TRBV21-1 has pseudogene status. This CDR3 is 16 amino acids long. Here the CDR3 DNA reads TGTGCCAGCAGCAAACAGGAACCAACTAGCACAGATACGCAGTATTTT. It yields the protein CASSKQEPTSTDTQYF.

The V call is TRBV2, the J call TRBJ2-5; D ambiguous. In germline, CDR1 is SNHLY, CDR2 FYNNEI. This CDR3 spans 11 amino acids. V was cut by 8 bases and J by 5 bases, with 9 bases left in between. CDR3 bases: TGTGCCAGCGGCGGCGAGGAGACCCAGTACTTC. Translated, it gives CASGGEETQYF.

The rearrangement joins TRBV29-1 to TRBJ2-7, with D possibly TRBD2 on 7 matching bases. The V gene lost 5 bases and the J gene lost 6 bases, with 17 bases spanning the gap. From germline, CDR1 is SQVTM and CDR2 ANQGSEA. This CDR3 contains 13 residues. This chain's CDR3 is CSVPRQGGVEQYF. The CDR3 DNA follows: TGCAGCGTTCCACGCCAAGGGGGGGTCGAGCAGTACTTC.

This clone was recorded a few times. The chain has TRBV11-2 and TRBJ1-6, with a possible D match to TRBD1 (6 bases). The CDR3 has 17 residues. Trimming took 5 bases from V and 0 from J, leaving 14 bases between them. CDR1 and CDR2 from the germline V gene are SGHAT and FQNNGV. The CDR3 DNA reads TGTGCCAGCAGCCCAGGGGCCCGGGGCTCCTATAATTCACCCCTCCACTTT. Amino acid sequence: CASSPGARGSYNSPLHF. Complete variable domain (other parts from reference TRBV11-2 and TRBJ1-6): EAGVAQSPRYKIIEKRQSVAFWCNPISGHATLYWYQQILGQGPKLLIQFQNNGVVDDSQLPKDRFSAERLKGVDSTLKIQPAKLEDSAVYLCASSPGARGSYNSPLHFGNGTRLTVT.

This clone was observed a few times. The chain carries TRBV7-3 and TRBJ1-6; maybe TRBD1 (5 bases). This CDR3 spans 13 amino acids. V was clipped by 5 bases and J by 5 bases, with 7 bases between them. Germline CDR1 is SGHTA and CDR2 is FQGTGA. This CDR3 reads CASSLRDNSPLHF. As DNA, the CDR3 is TGTGCCAGCAGCCTCAGGGATAATTCACCCCTCCACTTT.

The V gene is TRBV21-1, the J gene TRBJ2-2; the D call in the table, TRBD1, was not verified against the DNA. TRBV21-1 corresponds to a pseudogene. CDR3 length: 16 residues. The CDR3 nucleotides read TGTGCCAGCAGCCCTCGGACAACAAGCTACACCGGGGAGCTGTTTTTT. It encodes CASSPRTTSYTGELFF.

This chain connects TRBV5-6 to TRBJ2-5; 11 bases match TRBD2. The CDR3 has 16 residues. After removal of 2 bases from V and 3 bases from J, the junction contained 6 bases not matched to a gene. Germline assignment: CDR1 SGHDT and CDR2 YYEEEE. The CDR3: CASSFRLAGPKETQYF. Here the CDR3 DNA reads TGTGCCAGCAGCTTCAGACTAGCGGGGCCGAAAGAGACCCAGTACTTC. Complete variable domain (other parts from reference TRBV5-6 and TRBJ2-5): DAGVTQSPTHLIKTRGQQVTLRCSPKSGHDTVSWYQQALGQGPQFIFQYYEEEERQRGNFPDRFSGHQFPNYSSELNVNALLLGDSALYLCASSFRLAGPKETQYFGPGTRLLVL.

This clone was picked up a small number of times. CDR3 residues: CASGHREGREKLFF. For the CDR3, the DNA is TGTGCCAGCGGCCACAGGGAAGGGAGAGAAAAACTGTTTTTT. V usage is TRBV7-2 and J usage is TRBJ1-4; maybe TRBD1 (6 bases). The CDR3 has 14 amino acids. Trimming stripped 8 bases from V and 8 bases from J, with 18 bases between. The V gene's germline CDR1 is SGHTA and CDR2 FQGNSA.

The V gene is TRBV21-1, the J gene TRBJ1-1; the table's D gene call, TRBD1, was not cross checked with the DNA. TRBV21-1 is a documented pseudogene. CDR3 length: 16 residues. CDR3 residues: CASSKGGQGMNTEAFF. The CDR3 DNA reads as TGTGCCAGCAGCAAAGGGGGACAGGGGATGAACACTGAAGCTTTCTTT.

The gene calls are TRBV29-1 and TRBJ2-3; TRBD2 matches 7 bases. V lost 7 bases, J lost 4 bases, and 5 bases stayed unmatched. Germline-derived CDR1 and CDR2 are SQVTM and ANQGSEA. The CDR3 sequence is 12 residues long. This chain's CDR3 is CSGGLVSDTQYF. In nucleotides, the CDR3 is TGCAGCGGCGGACTAGTTTCAGATACGCAGTATTTT.

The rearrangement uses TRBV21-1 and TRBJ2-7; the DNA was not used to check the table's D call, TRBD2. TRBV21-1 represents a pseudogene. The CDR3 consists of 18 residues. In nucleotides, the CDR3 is TGTGCCAGCAGCAACCTCGGGAAAGACCCTCTTCTTCCTAACGAGCAGTACTTC. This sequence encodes CASSNLGKDPLLPNEQYF.

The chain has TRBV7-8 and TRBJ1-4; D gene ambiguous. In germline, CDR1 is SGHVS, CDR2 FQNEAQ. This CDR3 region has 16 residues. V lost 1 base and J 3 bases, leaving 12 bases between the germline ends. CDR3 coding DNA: TGTGCCAGCAGCTTAGACTGGAGGGTGGCTAATGAAAAACTGTTTTTT. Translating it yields CASSLDWRVANEKLFF. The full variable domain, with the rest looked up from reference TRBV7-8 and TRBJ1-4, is GAGVSQSPRYKVAKRGQDVALRCDPISGHVSLFWYQQALGQGPEFLTYFQNEAQLDKSGLPSDRFFAERPEGSVSTLKIQRTQQEDSAVYLCASSLDWRVANEKLFFGSGTQLSVL.

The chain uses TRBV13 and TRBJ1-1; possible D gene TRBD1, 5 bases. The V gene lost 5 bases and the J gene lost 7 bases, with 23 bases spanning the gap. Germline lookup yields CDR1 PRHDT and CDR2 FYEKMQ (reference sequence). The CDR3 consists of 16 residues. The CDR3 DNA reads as TGTGCCAGCAGCCCCGGGCGGGGCCTCGCCGGCCATGAAGCTTTCTTT. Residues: CASSPGRGLAGHEAFF.

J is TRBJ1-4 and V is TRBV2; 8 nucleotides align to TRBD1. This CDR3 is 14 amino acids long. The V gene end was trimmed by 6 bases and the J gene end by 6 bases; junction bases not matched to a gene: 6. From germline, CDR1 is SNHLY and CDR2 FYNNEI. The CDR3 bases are TGTGCCAGCAGATGGACAGGGTACTATGAAAAACTGTTTTTT. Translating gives CASRWTGYYEKLFF. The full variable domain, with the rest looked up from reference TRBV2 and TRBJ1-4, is EPEVTQTPSHQVTQMGQEVILRCVPISNHLYFYWYRQILGQKVEFLVSFYNNEISEKSEIFDDQFSVERPDGSNFTLKIRSTKLEDSAMYFCASRWTGYYEKLFFGSGTQLSVL.

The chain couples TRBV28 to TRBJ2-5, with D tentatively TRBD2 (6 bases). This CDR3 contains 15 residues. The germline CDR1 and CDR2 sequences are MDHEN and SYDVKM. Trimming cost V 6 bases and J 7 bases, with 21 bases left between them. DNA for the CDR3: TGTGCCAGCAGCTCACCTCCTTGGAGGGACGGGACCCAGTACTTC. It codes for CASSSPPWRDGTQYF.

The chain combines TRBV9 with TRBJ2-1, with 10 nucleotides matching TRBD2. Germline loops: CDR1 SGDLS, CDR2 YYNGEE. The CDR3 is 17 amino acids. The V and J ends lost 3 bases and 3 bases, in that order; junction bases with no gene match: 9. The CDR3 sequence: CASSATSLAGDYNEQFF. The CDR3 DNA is TGTGCCAGCAGCGCAACCTCCCTAGCGGGGGACTACAATGAGCAGTTCTTC.

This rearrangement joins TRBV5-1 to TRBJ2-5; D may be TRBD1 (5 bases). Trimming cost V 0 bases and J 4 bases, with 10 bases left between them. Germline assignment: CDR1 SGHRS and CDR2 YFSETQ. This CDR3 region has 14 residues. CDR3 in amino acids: CASSLEGLGETQYF. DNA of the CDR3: TGCGCCAGCAGCTTGGAGGGGCTCGGAGAGACCCAGTACTTC.

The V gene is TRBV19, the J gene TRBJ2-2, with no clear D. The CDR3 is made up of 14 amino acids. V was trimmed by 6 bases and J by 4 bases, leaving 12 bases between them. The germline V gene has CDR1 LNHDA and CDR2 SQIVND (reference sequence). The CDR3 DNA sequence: TGTGCCAGTAGGGCGGTTTTTAGCACCGGGGAGCTGTTTTTT. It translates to CASRAVFSTGELFF.

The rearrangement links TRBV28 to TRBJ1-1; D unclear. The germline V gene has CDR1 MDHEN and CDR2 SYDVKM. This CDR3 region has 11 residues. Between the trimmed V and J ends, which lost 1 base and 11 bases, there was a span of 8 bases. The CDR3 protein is CASSLLGRAFF. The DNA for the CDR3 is TGTGCCAGCAGTTTATTAGGGAGGGCTTTCTTT.